This TCR beta chain was captured in a study of T cells after yellow fever vaccination. Per the germline V gene, CDR1 is MGHRA and CDR2 is YSYEKL. CDR3 length: 16 residues. The germline V and J ends were trimmed by 2 bases and 1 base, with 12 bases remaining between them. Using its own MiXCR run on the 5' RACE reads, TCRdb lists one record per CDR3 protein. The table has about 160,000 distinct CDR3 sequences, 9.3% seen once; the top ten hold under 40%. This clonotype occurred many times. The source of this sequence is a man younger than 35 who received the YFV17D yellow fever vaccine. Sequences were derived from CD8+ T cells sorted from PBMCs, sampled 45 days after the yellow fever booster vaccination. The chain is built from TRBV4-1 and TRBJ1-5; D remains ambiguous. CDR3 in DNA: TGCGCCAGCAGCCAATCCCGGGCAGCAAGCAATCAGCCCCAGCATTTT. This translates into CASSQSRAASNQPQHF.